This TCR beta chain appears in the sequencing data of a study of OX40 agonist ivuxolimab in advanced cancers. Study conclusions and caveats: Both CD4+ and CD8+ T cell populations in blood had undergone clonal expansion by week 6 at 0.1 to 3.0 mg/kg. Fewer expanded clones were found on average in CD4+ than in CD8+ T cells.

Sequenced by immunoSEQ multiplex PCR; TCRdb stores in-frame clones only, minus some. Of 75,000 to 80,000 clones detected, around 87% appear once; the ten largest clones hold less than 0.7%. This CDR3 comprises 16 residues. The ends were cut back, 1 base at V and 2 bases at J, with 12 bases in the middle. The germline CDR1 and CDR2 sequences are SGHRS and YFSETQ. This clone was recorded a few times. The antigen is not known. The TCR originated in an adult with an advanced solid tumor such as melanoma, head and neck, liver or kidney cancer. V usage is TRBV5-1 and J usage is TRBJ1-4, with D unresolved. The source was CD4+ or CD8+ T cells sorted from blood, collected in a trial of the OX40 agonist ivuxolimab. The CDR3 loop reads CASSLRAGRTNEKLFF. DNA for the CDR3: TGCGCCAGCAGCTTGAGGGCGGGGAGGACTAATGAAAAACTGTTTTTT.